This T cell receptor (beta chain) stems from a study of yellow fever vaccine responses in identical twins. Study-wide points: Reports say the vaccine T cell response in twins looked partly convergent and partly personalized.

TCRdb called the RT-PCR reads again in MiXCR, with one record for every CDR3 protein. The sample contains about 3,100 distinct CDR3 sequences, around 88% of which appear only once. This clonotype was counted a few times. What it binds is unknown. V was clipped by 5 bases and J by 9 bases, with 14 bases between them. Germline CDR1 is SNHLY and CDR2 is FYNNEI. This CDR3 contains 13 residues. The chain is built from TRBV2 and TRBJ2-1; D may be TRBD2 (6 bases). This clonotype was sampled from a woman aged 18-30 years who received the yellow fever vaccine. The sequencing used T cells from blood (PBMCs), unsorted or a sorted subset (not recorded which), collected before or after yellow fever vaccination (not recorded which). In DNA form, the CDR3 reads TGTGCCAGCAGTTATACCGGGGGTACTGAGCAGTTCTTC. It encodes CASSYTGGTEQFF.